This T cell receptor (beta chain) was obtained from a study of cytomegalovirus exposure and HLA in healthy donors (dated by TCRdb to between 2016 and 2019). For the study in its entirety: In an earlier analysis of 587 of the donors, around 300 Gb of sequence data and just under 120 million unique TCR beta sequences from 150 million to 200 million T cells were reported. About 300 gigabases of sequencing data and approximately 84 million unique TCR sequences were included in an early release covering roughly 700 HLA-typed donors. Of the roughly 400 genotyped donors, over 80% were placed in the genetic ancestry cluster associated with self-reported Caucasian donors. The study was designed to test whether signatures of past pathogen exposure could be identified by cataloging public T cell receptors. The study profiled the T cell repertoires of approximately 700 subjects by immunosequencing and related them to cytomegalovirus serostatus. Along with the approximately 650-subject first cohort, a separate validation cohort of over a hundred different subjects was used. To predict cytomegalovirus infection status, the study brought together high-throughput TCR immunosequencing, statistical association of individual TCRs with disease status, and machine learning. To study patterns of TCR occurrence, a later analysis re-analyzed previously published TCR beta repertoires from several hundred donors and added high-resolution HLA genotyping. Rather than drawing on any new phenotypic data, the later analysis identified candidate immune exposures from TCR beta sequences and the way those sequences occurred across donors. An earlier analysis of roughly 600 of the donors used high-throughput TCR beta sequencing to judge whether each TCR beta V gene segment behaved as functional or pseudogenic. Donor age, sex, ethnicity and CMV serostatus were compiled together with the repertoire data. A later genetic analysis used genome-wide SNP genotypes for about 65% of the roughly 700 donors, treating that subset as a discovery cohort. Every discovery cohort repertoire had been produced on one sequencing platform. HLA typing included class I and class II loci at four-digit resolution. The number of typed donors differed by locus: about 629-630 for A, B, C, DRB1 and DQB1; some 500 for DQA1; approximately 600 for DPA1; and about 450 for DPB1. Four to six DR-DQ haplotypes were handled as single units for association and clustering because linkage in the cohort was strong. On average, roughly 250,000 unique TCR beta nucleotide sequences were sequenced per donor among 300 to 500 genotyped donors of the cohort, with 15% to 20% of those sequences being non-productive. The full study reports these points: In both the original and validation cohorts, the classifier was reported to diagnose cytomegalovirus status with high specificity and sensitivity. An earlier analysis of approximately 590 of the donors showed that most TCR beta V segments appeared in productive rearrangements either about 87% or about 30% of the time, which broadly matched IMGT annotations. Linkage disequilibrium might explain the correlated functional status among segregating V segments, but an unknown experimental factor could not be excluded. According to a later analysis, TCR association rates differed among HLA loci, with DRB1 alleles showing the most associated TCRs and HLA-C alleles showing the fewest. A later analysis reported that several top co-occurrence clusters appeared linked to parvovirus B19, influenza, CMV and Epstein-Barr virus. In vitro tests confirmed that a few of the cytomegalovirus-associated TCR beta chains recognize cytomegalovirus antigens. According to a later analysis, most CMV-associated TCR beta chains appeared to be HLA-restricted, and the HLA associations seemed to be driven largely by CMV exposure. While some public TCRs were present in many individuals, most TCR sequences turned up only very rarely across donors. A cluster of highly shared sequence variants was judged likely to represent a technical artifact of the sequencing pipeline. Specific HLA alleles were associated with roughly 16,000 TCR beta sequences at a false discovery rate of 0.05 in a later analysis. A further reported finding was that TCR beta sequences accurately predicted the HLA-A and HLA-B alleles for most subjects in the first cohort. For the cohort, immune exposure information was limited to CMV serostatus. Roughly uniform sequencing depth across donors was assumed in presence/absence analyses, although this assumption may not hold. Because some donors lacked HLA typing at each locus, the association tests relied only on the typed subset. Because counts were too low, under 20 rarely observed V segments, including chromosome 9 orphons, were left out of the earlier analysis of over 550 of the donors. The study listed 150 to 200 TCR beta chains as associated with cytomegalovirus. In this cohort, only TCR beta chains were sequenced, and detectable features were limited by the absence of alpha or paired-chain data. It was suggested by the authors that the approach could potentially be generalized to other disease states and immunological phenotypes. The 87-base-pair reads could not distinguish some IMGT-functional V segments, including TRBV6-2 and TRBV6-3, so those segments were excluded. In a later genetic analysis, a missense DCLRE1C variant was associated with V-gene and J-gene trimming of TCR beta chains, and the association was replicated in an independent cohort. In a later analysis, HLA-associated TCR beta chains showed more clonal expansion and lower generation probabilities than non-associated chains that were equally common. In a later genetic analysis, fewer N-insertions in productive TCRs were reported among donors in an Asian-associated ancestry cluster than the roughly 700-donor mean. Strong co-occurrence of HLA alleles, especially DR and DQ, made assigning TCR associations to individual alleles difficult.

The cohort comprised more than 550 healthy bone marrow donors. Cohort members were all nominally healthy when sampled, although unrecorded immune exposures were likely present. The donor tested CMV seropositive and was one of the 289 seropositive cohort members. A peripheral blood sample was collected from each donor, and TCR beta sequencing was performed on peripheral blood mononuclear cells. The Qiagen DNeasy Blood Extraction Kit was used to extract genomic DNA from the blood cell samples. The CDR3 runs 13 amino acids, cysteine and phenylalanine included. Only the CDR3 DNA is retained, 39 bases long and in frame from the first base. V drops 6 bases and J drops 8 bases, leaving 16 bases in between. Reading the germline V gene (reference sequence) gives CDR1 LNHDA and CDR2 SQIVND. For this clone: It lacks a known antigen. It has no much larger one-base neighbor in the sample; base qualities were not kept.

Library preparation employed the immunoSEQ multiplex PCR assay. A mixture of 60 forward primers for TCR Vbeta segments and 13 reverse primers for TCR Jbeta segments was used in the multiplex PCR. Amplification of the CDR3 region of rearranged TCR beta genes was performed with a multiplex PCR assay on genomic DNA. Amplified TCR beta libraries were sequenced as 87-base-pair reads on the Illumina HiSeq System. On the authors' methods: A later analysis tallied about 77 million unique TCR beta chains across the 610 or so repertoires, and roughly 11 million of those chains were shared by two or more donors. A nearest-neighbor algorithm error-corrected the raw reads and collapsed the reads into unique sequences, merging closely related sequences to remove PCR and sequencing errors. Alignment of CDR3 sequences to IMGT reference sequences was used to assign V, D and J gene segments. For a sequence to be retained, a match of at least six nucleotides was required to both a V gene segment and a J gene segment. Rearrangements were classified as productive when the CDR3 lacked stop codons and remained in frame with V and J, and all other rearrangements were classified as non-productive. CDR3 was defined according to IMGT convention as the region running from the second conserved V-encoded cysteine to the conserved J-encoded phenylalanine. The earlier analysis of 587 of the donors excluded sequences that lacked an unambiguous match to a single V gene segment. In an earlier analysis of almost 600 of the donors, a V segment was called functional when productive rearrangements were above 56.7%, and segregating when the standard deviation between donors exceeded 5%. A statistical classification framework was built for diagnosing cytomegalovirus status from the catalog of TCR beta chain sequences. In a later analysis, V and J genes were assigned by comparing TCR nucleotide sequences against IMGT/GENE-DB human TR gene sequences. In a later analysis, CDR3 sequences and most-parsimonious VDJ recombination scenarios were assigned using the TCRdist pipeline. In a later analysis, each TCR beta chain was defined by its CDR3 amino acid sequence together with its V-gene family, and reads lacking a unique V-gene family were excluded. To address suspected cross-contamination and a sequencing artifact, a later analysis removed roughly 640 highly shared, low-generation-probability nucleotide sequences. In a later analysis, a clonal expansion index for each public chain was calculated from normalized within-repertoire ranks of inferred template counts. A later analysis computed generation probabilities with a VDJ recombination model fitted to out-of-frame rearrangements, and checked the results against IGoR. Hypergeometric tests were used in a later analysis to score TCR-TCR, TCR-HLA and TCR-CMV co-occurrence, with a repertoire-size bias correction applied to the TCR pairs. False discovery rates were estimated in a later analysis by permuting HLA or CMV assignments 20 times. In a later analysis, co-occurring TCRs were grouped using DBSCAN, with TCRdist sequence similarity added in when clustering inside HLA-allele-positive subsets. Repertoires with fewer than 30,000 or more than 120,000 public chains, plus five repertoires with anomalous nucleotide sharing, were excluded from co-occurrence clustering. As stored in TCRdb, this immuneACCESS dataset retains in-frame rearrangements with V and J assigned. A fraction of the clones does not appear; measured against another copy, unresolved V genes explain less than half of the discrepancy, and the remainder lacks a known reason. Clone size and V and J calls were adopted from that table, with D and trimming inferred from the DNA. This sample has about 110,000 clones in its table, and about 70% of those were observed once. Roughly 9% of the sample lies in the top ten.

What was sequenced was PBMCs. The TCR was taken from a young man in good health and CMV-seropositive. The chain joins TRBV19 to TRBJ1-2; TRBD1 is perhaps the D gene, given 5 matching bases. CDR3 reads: CASSQGLVGGYTF. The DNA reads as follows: TGTGCCAGTAGCCAGGGTCTGGTAGGCGGCTACACCTTC.